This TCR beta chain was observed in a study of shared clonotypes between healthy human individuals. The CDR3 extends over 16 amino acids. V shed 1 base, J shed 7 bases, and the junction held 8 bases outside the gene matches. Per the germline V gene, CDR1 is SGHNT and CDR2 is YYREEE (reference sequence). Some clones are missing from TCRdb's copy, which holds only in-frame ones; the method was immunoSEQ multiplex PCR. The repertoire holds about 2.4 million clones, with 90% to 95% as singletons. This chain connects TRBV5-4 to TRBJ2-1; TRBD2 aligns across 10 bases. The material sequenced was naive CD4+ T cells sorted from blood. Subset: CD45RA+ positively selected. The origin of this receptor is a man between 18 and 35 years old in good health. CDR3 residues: CASSLSLAGAGNEQFF. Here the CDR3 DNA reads TGTGCCAGCAGCTTGAGTCTAGCGGGGGCCGGGAATGAGCAGTTCTTC. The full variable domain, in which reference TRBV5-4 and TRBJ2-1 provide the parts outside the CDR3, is ETGVTQSPTHLIKTRGQQVTLRCSSQSGHNTVSWYQQALGQGPQFIFQYYREEENGRGNFPPRFSGLQFPNYSSELNVNALELDDSALYLCASSLSLAGAGNEQFFGPGTRLTVL.